This T cell receptor (beta chain) was profiled in a study of beta chain features in type 1 diabetes. Overall study findings and caveats: Individuals with type 1 diabetes displayed fewer insertions and more deletions at VDJ junctions. TCRB CDR3 length was moderately but significantly reduced in all four CD4+ subsets of Type 1 diabetes patients.

Note on this clone: The antigen remains undetermined.

The germline V gene has CDR1 SQVTM and CDR2 ANQGSEA. There are 13 residues in the CDR3. Trimming pared 0 bases from V and 14 bases from J, leaving 19 bases between. Every donor had blood drawn once into heparin, around 100 mL on average. Reverse transcription of all isolated RNA meant that expressed TCRB transcripts were sequenced. This table comes from immunoSEQ multiplex PCR, and its TCRdb copy is limited to in-frame clones, with some not included. This table holds approximately 360,000 clones, over 10% found once. The sample comprised naive CD4+ T cells from blood. The receptor was isolated from a woman between 18 and 29 years old with type 1 diabetes. This rearrangement joins TRBV29-1 to TRBJ1-2, with D possibly TRBD1 on 5 matching bases. The CDR3 DNA reads TGCAGCGTTGAAGATGCAGGGAAAGGTGGTTGTACCTTC. Amino acids: CSVEDAGKGGCTF.